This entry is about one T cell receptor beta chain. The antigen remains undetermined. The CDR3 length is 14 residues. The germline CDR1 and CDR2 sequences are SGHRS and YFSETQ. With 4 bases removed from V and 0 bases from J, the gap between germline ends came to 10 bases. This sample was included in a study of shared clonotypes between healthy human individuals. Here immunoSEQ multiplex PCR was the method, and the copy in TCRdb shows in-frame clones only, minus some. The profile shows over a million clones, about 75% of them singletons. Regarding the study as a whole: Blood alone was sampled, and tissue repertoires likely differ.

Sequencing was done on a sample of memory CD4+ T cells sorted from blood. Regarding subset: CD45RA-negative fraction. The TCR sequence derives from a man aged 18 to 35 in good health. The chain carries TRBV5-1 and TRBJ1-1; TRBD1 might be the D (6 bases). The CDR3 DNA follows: TGCGCCAGCAGCCGACAGGATATGAACACTGAAGCTTTCTTT. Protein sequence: CASSRQDMNTEAFF.